What follows is one T cell receptor (beta chain) and its context. Its antigen is still unknown. Only cases whose brain tissue showed the highest T cell transcript signatures were sequenced. Produced via immunoSEQ multiplex PCR; TCRdb's table is partial and in-frame only. The sample has over 7,000 clones; roughly 71% are singletons. These data come from a study of brain T cells in children with intractable seizures. Study results and caveats: Each case's top public CDR3 resembled known HCMV, EBV or influenza A CDR3s. Patients' HCMV serostatus was unknown; virus specificity rests on CDR3 similarity alone. Pre-surgery blood may have been undersampled, hiding some clones.

This specimen was resected brain tissue, taken at surgery. The clonotype comes from a girl aged 2 to 9 with tuberous sclerosis and intractable seizures.

The chain's CDR3 is CASSVKGFIGYEQYF. CDR3 bases: TGTGCCAGCAGTGTTAAGGGGTTTATCGGTTACGAGCAGTACTTC. The rearrangement uses TRBV2 and TRBJ2-7; TRBD1 might be the D (5 bases). Trimming left V 4 bases short and J 4 bases short, with 17 bases between. Looked up from germline, CDR1 is SNHLY and CDR2 is FYNNEI. This CDR3 comprises 15 residues.